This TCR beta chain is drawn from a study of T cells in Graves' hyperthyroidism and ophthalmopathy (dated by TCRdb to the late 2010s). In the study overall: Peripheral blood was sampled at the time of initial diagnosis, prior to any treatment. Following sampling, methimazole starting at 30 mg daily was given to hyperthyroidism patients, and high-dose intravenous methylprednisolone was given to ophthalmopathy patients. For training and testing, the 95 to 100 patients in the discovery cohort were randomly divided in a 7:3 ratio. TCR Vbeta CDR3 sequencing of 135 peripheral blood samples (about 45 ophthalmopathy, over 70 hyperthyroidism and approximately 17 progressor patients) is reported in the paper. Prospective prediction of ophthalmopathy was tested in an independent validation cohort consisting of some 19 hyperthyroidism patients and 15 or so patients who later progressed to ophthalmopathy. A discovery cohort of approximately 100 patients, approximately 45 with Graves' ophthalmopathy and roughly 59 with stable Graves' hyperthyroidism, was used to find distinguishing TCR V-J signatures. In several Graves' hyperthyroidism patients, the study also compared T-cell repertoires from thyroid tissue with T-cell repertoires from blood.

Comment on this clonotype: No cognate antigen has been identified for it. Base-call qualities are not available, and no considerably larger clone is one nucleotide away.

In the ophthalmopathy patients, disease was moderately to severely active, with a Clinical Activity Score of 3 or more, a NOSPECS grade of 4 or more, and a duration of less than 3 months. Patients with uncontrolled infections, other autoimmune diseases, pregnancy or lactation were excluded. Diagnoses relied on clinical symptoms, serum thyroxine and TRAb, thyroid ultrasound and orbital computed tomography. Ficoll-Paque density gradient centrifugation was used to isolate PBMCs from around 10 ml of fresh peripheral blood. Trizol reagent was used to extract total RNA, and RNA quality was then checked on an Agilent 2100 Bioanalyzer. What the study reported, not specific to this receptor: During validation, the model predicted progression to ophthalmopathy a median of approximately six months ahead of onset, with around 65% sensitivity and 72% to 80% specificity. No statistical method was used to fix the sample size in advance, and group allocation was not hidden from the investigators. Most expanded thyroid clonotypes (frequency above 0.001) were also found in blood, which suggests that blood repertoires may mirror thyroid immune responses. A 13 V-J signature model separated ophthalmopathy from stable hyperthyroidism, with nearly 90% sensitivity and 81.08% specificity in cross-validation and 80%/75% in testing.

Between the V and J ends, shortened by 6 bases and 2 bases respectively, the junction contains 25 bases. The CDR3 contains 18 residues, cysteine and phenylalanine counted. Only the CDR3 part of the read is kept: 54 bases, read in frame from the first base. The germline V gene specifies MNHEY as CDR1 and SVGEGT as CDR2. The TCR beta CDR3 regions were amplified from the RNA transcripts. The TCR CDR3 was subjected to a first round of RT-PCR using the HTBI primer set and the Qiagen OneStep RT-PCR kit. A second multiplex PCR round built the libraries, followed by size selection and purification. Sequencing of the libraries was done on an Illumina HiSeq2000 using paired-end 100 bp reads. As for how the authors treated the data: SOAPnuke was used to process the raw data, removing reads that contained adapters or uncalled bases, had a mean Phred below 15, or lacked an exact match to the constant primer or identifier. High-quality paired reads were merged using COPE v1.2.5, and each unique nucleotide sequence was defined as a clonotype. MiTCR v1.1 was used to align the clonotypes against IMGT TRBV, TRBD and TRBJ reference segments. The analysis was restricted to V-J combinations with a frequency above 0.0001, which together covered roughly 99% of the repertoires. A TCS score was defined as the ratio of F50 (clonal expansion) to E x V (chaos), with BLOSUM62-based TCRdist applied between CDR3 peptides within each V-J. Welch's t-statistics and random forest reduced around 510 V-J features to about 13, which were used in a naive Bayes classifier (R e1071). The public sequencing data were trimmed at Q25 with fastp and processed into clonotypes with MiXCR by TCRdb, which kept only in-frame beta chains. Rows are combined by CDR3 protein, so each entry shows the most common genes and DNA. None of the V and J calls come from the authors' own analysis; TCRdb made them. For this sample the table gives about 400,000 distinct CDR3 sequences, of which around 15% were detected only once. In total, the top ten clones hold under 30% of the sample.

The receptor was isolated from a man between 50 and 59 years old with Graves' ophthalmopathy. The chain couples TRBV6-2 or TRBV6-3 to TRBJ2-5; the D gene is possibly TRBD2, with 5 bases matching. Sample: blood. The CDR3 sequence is CASSPRGYPPSGQETQYF. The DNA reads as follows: TGTGCCAGCAGCCCCCGTGGGTACCCCCCCTCGGGGCAAGAGACCCAGTACTTC.